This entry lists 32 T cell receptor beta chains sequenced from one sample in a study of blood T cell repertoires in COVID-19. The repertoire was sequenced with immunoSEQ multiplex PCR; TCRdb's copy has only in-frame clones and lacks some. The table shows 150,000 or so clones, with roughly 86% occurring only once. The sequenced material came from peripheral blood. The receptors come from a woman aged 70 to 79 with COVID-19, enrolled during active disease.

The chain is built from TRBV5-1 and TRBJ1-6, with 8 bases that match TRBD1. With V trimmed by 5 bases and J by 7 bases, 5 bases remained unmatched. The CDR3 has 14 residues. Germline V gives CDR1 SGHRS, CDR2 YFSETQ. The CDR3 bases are TGCGCCAGCAGTTACGGACAGGGAAATTCACCCCTCCACTTT. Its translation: CASSYGQGNSPLHF.

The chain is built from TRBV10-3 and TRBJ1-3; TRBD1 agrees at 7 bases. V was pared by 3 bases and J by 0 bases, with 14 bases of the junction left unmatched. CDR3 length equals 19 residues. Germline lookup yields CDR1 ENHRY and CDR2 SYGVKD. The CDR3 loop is CAISDLTDKGGRSGNTIYF. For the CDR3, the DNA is TGTGCCATCAGTGACCTTACCGATAAAGGGGGCCGCTCTGGAAACACCATATATTTT.

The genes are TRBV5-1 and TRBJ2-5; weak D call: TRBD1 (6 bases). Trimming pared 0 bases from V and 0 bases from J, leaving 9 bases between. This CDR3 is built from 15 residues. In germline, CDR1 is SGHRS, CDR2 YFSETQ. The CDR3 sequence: CASSLEDSYQETQYF. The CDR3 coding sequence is TGCGCCAGCAGCTTGGAGGACAGCTACCAAGAGACCCAGTACTTC.

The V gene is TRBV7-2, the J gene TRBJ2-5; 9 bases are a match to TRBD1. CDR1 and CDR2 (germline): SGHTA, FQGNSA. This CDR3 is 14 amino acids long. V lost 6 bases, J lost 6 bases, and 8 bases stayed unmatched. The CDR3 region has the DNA TGTGCCAGCAGTTGGGGACAGGGCACGAAGACCCAGTACTTC. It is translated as CASSWGQGTKTQYF.

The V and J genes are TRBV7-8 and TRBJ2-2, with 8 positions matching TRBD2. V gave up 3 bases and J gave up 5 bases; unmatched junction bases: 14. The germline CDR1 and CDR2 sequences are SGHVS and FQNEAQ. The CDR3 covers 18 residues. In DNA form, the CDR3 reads TGTGCCAGCAGCTTTCCCGCCGGGGGGGCCCTTGTGACCGGGGAGCTGTTTTTT. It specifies CASSFPAGGALVTGELFF. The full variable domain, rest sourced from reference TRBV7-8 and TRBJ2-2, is GAGVSQSPRYKVAKRGQDVALRCDPISGHVSLFWYQQALGQGPEFLTYFQNEAQLDKSGLPSDRFFAERPEGSVSTLKIQRTQQEDSAVYLCASSFPAGGALVTGELFFGEGSRLTVL.

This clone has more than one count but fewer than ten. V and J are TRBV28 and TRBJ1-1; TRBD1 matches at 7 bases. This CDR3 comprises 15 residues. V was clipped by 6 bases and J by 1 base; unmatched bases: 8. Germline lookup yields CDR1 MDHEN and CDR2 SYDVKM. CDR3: CASRRTGTANTEAFF. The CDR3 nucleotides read TGTGCCAGCAGACGTACCGGGACAGCGAACACTGAAGCTTTCTTT.

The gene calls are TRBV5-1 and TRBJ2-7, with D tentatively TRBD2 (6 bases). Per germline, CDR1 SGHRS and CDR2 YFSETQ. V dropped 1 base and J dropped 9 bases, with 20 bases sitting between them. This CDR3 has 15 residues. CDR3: CASSLRPTPGGGQYF. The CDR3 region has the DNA TGCGCCAGCAGCTTGCGACCCACCCCTGGGGGAGGGCAGTACTTC.

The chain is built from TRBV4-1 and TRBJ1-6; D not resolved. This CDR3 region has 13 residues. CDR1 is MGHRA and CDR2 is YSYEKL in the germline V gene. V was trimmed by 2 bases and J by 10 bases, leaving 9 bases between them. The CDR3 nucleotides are TGCGCCAGCAGCCAATTTCTAGAATCACCCCTCCACTTT. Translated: CASSQFLESPLHF.

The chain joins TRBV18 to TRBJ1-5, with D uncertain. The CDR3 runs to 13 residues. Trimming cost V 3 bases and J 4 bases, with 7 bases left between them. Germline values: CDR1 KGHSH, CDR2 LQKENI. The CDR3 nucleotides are TGTGCCAGCTCACCGGAGGGAAATCAGCCCCAGCATTTT. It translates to CASSPEGNQPQHF.

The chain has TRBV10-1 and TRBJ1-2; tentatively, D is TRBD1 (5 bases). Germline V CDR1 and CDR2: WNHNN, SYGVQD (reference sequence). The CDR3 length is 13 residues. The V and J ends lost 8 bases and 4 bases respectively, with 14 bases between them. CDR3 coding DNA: TGCGCCAGCTCGGAGGGGCTTGGCTATGGCTACACCTTC. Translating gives CASSEGLGYGYTF.

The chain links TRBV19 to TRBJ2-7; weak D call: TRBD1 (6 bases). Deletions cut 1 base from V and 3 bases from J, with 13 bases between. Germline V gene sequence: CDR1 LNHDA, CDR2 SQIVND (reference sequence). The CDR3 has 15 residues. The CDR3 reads CASSIVAGADYEQYF. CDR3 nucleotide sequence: TGTGCCAGTAGTATAGTGGCAGGGGCCGACTACGAGCAGTACTTC.

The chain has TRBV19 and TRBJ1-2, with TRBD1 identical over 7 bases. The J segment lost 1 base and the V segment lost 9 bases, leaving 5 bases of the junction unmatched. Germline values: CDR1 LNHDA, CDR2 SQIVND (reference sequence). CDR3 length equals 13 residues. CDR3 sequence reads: CASRDSLNYGYTF. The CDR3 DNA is TGTGCCAGCCGGGACAGTCTTAACTATGGCTACACCTTC.

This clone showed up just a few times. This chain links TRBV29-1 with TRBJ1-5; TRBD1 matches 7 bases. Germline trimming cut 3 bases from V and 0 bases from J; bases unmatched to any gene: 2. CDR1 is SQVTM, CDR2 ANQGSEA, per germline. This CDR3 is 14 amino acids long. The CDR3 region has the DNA TGCAGCGTTGAGACAGGGAATAGCAATCAGCCCCAGCATTTT. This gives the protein CSVETGNSNQPQHF.

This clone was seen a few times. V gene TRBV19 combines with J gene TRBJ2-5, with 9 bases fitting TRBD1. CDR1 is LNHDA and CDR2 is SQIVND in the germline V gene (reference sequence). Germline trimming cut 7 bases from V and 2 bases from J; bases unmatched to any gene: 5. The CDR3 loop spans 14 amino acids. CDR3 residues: CASKTGTGQETQYF. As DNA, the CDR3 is TGTGCCAGTAAAACCGGGACAGGGCAAGAGACCCAGTACTTC.

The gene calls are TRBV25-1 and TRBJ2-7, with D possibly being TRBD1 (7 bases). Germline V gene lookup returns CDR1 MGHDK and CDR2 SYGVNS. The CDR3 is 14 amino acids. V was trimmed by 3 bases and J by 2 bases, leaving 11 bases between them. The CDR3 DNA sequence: TGTGCCAGCAGTGAGGCCAGGGGGGCCTACGAGCAGTACTTC. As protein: CASSEARGAYEQYF.

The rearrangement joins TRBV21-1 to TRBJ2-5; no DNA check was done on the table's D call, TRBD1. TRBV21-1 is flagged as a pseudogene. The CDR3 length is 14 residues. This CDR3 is CASSYPGLVETQYF. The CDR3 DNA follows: TGTGCCAGCAGCTACCCAGGGTTGGTAGAGACCCAGTACTTC.

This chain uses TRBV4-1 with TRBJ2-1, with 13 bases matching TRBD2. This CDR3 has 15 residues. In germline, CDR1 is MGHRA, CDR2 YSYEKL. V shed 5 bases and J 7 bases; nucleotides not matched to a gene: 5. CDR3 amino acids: CASSAGLAGRNEQFF. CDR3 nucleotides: TGCGCCAGCAGCGCGGGACTAGCGGGGAGAAATGAGCAGTTCTTC.

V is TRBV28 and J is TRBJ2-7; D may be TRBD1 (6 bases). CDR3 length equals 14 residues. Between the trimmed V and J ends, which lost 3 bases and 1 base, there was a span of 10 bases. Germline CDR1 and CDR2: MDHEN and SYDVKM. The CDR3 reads CASSLEQGSYEQYF. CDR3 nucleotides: TGTGCCAGCAGTTTGGAACAGGGTTCCTACGAGCAGTACTTC.

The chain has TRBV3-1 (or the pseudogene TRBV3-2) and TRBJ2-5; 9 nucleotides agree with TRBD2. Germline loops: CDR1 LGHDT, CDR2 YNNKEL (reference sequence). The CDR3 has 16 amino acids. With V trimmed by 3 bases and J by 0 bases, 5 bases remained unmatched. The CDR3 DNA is TGTGCCAGCAGCCAGGCGCGGGGGGGGTACCAAGAGACCCAGTACTTC. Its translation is CASSQARGGYQETQYF.

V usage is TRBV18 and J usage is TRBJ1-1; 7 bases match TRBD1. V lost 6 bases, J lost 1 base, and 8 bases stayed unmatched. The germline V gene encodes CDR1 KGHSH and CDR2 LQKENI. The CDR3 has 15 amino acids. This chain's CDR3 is CASSPPTGRNTEAFF. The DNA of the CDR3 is TGTGCCAGCTCGCCCCCGACAGGGAGGAACACTGAAGCTTTCTTT.

This CDR3 is CASSQSGLWTNSPLHF. The CDR3 region has the DNA TGTGCCAGCAGCCAATCGGGGCTATGGACTAATTCACCCCTCCACTTT. This chain links TRBV16 with TRBJ1-6; TRBD1 is a possible D gene (5 bases). Per the germline V gene, CDR1 is KGHSY and CDR2 is FQNENV. The CDR3 is 16 amino acids. V was trimmed by 0 bases and J by 6 bases, leaving 12 bases between them. Combining the CDR3 with reference TRBV16 and TRBJ1-6 gives the whole variable domain GEEVAQTPKHLVRGEGQKAKLYCAPIKGHSYVFWYQQVLKNEFKFLISFQNENVFDETGMPKERFSAKCLPNSPCSLEIQATKLEDSAVYFCASSQSGLWTNSPLHFGNGTRLTVT.

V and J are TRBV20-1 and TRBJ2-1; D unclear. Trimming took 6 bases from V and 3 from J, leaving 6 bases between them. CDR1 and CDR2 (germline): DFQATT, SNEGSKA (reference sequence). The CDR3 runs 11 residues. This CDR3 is CSAPNYNEQFF. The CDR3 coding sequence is TGCAGTGCCCCAAACTACAATGAGCAGTTCTTC.

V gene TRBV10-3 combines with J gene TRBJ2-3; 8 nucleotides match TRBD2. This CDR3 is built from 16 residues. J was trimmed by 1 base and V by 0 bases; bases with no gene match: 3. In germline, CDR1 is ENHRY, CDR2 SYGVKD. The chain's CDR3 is CAISESVRGGTDTQYF. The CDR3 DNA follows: TGTGCCATCAGTGAGTCAGTGCGGGGGGGCACAGATACGCAGTATTTT.

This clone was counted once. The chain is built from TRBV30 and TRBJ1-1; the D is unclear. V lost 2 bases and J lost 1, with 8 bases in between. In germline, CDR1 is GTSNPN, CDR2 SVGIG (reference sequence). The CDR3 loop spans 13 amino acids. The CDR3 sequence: CAWSFTANTEAFF. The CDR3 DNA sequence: TGTGCCTGGAGTTTCACAGCGAACACTGAAGCTTTCTTT.

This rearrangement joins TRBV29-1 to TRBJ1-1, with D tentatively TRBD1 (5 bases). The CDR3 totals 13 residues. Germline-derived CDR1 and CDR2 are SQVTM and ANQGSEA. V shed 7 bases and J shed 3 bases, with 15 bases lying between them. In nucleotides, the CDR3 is TGCAGCGGACAGTTGGACTATTACACTGAAGCTTTCTTT. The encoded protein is CSGQLDYYTEAFF.

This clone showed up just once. CDR3 protein: CASSTLSGGGADTQYF. In nucleotides, the CDR3 is TGTGCCAGTAGTACGTTGTCGGGCGGGGGAGCAGATACGCAGTATTTT. The V call is TRBV19, the J call TRBJ2-3; 7 positions match TRBD2. The CDR3 contains 16 residues. The V and J ends lost 4 bases and 4 bases, in that order; junction bases with no gene match: 11. Germline loops: CDR1 LNHDA, CDR2 SQIVND (reference sequence).

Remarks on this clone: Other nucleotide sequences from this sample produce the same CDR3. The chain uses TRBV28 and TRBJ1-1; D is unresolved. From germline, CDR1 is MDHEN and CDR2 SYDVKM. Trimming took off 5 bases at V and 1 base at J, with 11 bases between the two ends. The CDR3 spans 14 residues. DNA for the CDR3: TGTGCCAGCAGTCTAAGCCCAGGGAACACTGAAGCTTTCTTT. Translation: CASSLSPGNTEAFF.

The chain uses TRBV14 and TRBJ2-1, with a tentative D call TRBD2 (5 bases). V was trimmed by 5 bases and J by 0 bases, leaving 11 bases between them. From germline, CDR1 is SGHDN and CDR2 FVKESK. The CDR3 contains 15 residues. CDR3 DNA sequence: TGTGCCAGCAGCGGGTTCGGAGGCTCCTACAATGAGCAGTTCTTC. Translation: CASSGFGGSYNEQFF.

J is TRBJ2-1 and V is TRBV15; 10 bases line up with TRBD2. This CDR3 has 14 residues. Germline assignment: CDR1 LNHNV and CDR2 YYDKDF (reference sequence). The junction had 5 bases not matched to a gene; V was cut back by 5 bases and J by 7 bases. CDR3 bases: TGTGCCACCAGCCAAGCGGGGGGGAAAAATGAGCAGTTCTTC. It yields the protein CATSQAGGKNEQFF.

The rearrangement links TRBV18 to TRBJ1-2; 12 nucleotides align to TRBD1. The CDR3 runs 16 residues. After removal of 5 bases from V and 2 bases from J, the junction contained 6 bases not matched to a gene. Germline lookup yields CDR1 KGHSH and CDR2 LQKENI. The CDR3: CASSFTGTGGNYGYTF. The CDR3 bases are TGTGCCAGCTCATTTACCGGGACAGGGGGCAACTATGGCTACACCTTC.

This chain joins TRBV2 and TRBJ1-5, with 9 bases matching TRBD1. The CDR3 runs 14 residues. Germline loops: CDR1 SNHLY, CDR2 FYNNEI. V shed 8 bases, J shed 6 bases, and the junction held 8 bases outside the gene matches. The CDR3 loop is CASEDRGSSQPQHF. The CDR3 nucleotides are TGTGCCAGCGAGGACAGGGGATCCAGTCAGCCCCAGCATTTT.

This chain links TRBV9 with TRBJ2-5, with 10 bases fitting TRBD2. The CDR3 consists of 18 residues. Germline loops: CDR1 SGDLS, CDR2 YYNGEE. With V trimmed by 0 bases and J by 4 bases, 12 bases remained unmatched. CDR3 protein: CASSVDPSGGMGGETQYF. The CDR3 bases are TGTGCCAGCAGCGTAGATCCTAGCGGGGGTATGGGGGGAGAGACCCAGTACTTC.